A single sample gave rise to the 20 T cell receptor beta chains below, sequenced in a study of OX40 agonist ivuxolimab in advanced cancers. Sequencing was performed with immunoSEQ multiplex PCR; in TCRdb, only in-frame clones are kept and a portion is missing. The table shows about 69,000 clones, with approximately 86% occurring only once. This specimen consisted of CD4+ or CD8+ T cells sorted from blood, obtained in a trial of the OX40 agonist ivuxolimab. The receptors shown here come from an adult with an advanced solid tumor such as melanoma, head and neck, liver or kidney cancer.

This clone was seen once. This chain uses TRBV27 with TRBJ2-7; D may be TRBD2 (6 bases). The CDR3 covers 15 residues. The ends were cut back, 4 bases at V and 4 bases at J, with 17 bases in the middle. Germline V CDR1 and CDR2: MNHEY, SMNVEV (reference sequence). The CDR3 DNA reads as TGTGCCAGCAGTTCCCGGACTACCTCAAATTACGAGCAGTACTTC. Its translation: CASSSRTTSNYEQYF.

J is TRBJ2-6 and V is TRBV27; 8 bases fit TRBD1. CDR3 length equals 15 residues. V was clipped by 6 bases and J by 2 bases; unmatched bases: 3. Germline CDR1 and CDR2: MNHEY and SMNVEV (reference sequence). The CDR3 nucleotides are TGTGCCAGCAGCAGGACAGGGACTGGGGCCAACGTCCTGACTTTC. Protein: CASSRTGTGANVLTF.

CDR3: CASMYGVTNEKLFF. DNA for the CDR3: TGCGCCAGCATGTACGGAGTAACTAATGAAAAACTGTTTTTT. V usage is TRBV10-2 and J usage is TRBJ1-4; D gene ambiguous. Germline lookup yields CDR1 WSHSY and CDR2 SAAADI. The V gene lost 7 bases and the J gene lost 1 base, with 10 bases spanning the gap. This CDR3 spans 14 amino acids.

The chain employs TRBV6-6 and TRBJ2-1, with 11 bases fitting TRBD2. The CDR3 spans 15 residues. V shed 3 bases and J 3 bases; nucleotides not matched to a gene: 1. CDR1 and CDR2 from the germline V gene are MNHNY and SVGAGI (reference sequence). CDR3 amino acids: CASSYTSGGYNEQFF. The DNA for the CDR3 is TGTGCCAGCAGTTATACTAGCGGGGGCTACAATGAGCAGTTCTTC.

This chain links TRBV6-1 with TRBJ1-2, with 7 nucleotides matching TRBD1. Germline V gene sequence: CDR1 MNHNS, CDR2 SASEGT. The V gene end was trimmed by 4 bases and the J gene end by 4 bases; junction bases not matched to a gene: 6. The CDR3 loop spans 14 amino acids. Here the CDR3 DNA reads TGTGCCAGCAGTGGAGGACAGGAAGGCTATGGCTACACCTTC. The encoded protein is CASSGGQEGYGYTF.

The rearrangement links TRBV7-3 to TRBJ2-7, with 7 bases matching TRBD2. The V and J ends lost 2 bases and 6 bases, in that order; junction bases with no gene match: 4. Germline V CDR1 and CDR2: SGHTA, FQGTGA. The CDR3 is 13 residues long. The CDR3 DNA is TGTGCCAGCAGCTTAGCCAGGGAGGGCGAGCAGTACTTC. Its translation: CASSLAREGEQYF.

V is TRBV4-1 and J is TRBJ2-1, with TRBD2 as a possible D gene (5 bases). Germline loops: CDR1 MGHRA, CDR2 YSYEKL. V lost 0 bases to trimming and J lost 6 bases, with 15 bases between them. The CDR3 contains 16 residues. The CDR3: CASSQEIGYLANEQFF. For the CDR3, the DNA is TGCGCCAGCAGCCAAGAGATCGGCTACCTAGCCAATGAGCAGTTCTTC.

This chain joins TRBV5-5 and TRBJ2-7; TRBD1 matches at 8 bases. The length of the CDR3 is 14 residues. The V gene's germline CDR1 is SGHKS and CDR2 YYEKEE (reference sequence). The trim removed 4 bases at V and 1 base at J, leaving 4 bases unmatched. The CDR3 bases are TGTGCCAGCAGCCACGGGACAGGATCCTACGAGCAGTACTTC. Translation gives CASSHGTGSYEQYF.

V usage is TRBV5-1 and J usage is TRBJ2-4; 7 bases align to TRBD1. The CDR3 contains 14 residues. V shed 0 bases, J shed 8 bases, and the junction held 5 bases outside the gene matches. CDR1 is SGHRS, CDR2 YFSETQ, per germline. The CDR3 region is CASSLGTGGDIQYF. CDR3 nucleotide sequence: TGCGCCAGCAGCTTGGGGACAGGTGGTGACATTCAGTACTTC.

This clone turned up a few times. The rearrangement joins TRBV6-5 to TRBJ2-5; possibly TRBD1 for D (5 bases). Germline V lookup: CDR1 MNHEY, CDR2 SVGAGI. The CDR3 sequence is 13 residues long. Deletions cut 6 bases from V and 3 bases from J, with 11 bases between. The DNA for the CDR3 is TGTGCCAGCAGAAAGACAGTAAAAGAGACCCAGTACTTC. Translating it yields CASRKTVKETQYF.

This rearrangement joins TRBV6-5 to TRBJ1-4; no definite D call. The V end was cut by 2 bases, the J end by 8 bases, with 9 bases between. This CDR3 is built from 13 residues. Germline V gives CDR1 MNHEY, CDR2 SVGAGI. In DNA form, the CDR3 reads TGTGCCAGCAGTTACCGGTCGGGGGAAAAACTGTTTTTT. Protein: CASSYRSGEKLFF.

This clone occurred once. J is TRBJ2-7 and V is TRBV11-2; TRBD1 agrees at 7 bases. Germline V lookup: CDR1 SGHAT, CDR2 FQNNGV. CDR3 length: 15 residues. The junction had 6 bases not matched to a gene; V was cut back by 1 base and J by 3 bases. The CDR3 spells CASSLAWGQNYEQYF. DNA for the CDR3: TGTGCCAGCAGCTTAGCTTGGGGACAGAACTACGAGCAGTACTTC.

This clone was observed a single time. This rearrangement joins TRBV21-1 to TRBJ2-5; TRBD1, the D gene given by the table, was not confirmed from the DNA. TRBV21-1 is assigned pseudogene status. CDR3 length: 13 amino acids. CDR3 protein: CASSKGAVTAQYF. The DNA of the CDR3 is TGTGCCAGCAGCAAAGGGGCCGTGACGGCCCAGTACTTC.

The chain links TRBV6-4 to TRBJ2-1, with D perhaps TRBD2 (6 bases). The CDR3 spans 15 residues. Trimming stripped 0 bases from V and 9 bases from J, with 15 bases between. Germline V gene sequence: CDR1 MRHNA, CDR2 SNTAGT. CDR3 nucleotides: TGTGCCAGCAGTGACTCCGGGGGTCCCCGGAGTGAGCAGTTCTTC. Residues: CASSDSGGPRSEQFF.

This chain joins TRBV29-1 and TRBJ1-1, with a possible D match to TRBD1 (5 bases). Trimming shortened V by 4 bases and J by 3 bases, and 12 bases separated the two germline ends. This CDR3 has 13 amino acids. CDR1 and CDR2 (germline): SQVTM, ANQGSEA. CDR3 in DNA: TGCAGCGTTGCCAGGGAGGGGCACACTGAAGCTTTCTTT. Translated: CSVAREGHTEAFF.

The chain couples TRBV27 to TRBJ2-1; D perhaps matches TRBD2 (6 bases). Germline V gene data show CDR1 as MNHEY and CDR2 as SMNVEV (reference sequence). The CDR3 totals 14 residues. V was pared by 7 bases and J by 0 bases, with 10 bases between. CDR3 sequence (DNA): TGTGCCAGCACCCGCGGGGACTCCTACAATGAGCAGTTCTTC. Translated: CASTRGDSYNEQFF.

The chain is built from TRBV7-2 and TRBJ2-1; no clear D. Looked up from germline, CDR1 is SGHTA and CDR2 is FQGNSA. Trimming shortened V by 2 bases and J by 0 bases, and 11 bases separated the two germline ends. The CDR3 runs 16 residues. This CDR3 is CASSLRSAHSYNEQFF. CDR3 coding DNA: TGTGCCAGCAGCTTAAGGTCTGCGCACTCCTACAATGAGCAGTTCTTC. The full variable domain, its missing parts supplied by reference TRBV7-2 and TRBJ2-1, is GAGVSQSPSNKVTEKGKDVELRCDPISGHTALYWYRQSLGQGLEFLIYFQGNSAPDKSGLPSDRFSAERTGGSVSTLTIQRTQQEDSAVYLCASSLRSAHSYNEQFFGPGTRLTVL.

This chain connects TRBV6-5 to TRBJ1-5, with D maybe TRBD1 (5 bases). The germline CDR1 and CDR2 sequences are MNHEY and SVGAGI. The CDR3 has 14 residues. Trimming cost V 2 bases and J 1 base, with 6 bases left between them. The CDR3 reads CASSYRDSNQPQHF. The CDR3 coding sequence is TGTGCCAGCAGTTACCGGGACAGCAATCAGCCCCAGCATTTT.

The chain combines TRBV6-1 with TRBJ2-2, with TRBD1 as a possible D gene (6 bases). Per the germline V gene, CDR1 is MNHNS and CDR2 is SASEGT. Deletions cut 2 bases from V and 6 bases from J, with 10 bases between. The CDR3 runs 14 residues. The chain's CDR3 is CASSENRVAGELFF. The DNA for the CDR3 is TGTGCCAGCAGTGAAAACAGGGTTGCCGGGGAGCTGTTTTTT.

This CDR3 is CASRARQGRNEKLFF. Written as DNA, the CDR3 is TGTGCCAGTAGAGCGCGACAGGGCAGAAATGAAAAACTGTTTTTT. The V and J genes are TRBV19 and TRBJ1-4, with 7 bases matching TRBD1. This CDR3 has 15 amino acids. With 6 bases clipped from V and 5 bases from J, the junction kept 9 bases outside the gene matches. Germline V gene sequence: CDR1 LNHDA, CDR2 SQIVND (reference sequence).